The 8 T cell receptor beta chains below were found in one sample sequenced in a study of blood T cell repertoires in COVID-19. Some clones are missing from TCRdb's copy, which holds only in-frame ones; the method was immunoSEQ multiplex PCR. The table includes 100,000 to 150,000 clones, over 70% detected once. Sequences were obtained from peripheral blood. These receptor sequences come from a woman aged 50 to 60 with acute or convalescent COVID-19.

The chain links TRBV3-1 (or the pseudogene TRBV3-2) to TRBJ2-2, with TRBD1 matching over 7 bases. The V segment lost 6 bases and the J segment 7 bases; nucleotides outside the gene matches: 5. The CDR3 contains 13 residues. The germline CDR1 and CDR2 sequences are LGHDT and YNNKEL (reference sequence). DNA of the CDR3: TGTGCCAGCAGGAACAGGGGTAACGGGGAGCTGTTTTTT. Its translation is CASRNRGNGELFF.

J is TRBJ2-3 and V is TRBV9; tentative D call: TRBD2 (6 bases). V was trimmed by 3 bases and J by 3 bases, leaving 17 bases between them. This CDR3 region has 16 residues. Germline V gene data show CDR1 as SGDLS and CDR2 as YYNGEE. CDR3 sequence reads: CASSERLGQRTDTQYF. CDR3 DNA: TGTGCCAGCAGCGAACGACTAGGGCAAAGGACAGATACGCAGTATTTT.

The chain recombines TRBV5-4 with TRBJ2-5, with D possibly being TRBD2 (6 bases). From germline, CDR1 is SGHNT and CDR2 YYREEE (reference sequence). Between the trimmed V and J ends, which lost 4 bases and 2 bases, there was a span of 12 bases. There are 14 residues in the CDR3. The CDR3 nucleotides read TGTGCCAGCAGCATATTAGCGGCGCAAGAGACCCAGTACTTC. Its translation is CASSILAAQETQYF.

The rearrangement joins TRBV2 to TRBJ2-1; 9 nucleotides align to TRBD2. The CDR3 length is 15 residues. The germline V gene has CDR1 SNHLY and CDR2 FYNNEI. J gave up 0 bases and V 5 bases, and 2 bases lay outside the gene matches. The CDR3 protein is CASSRSGGSYNEQFF. Written as DNA, the CDR3 is TGTGCCAGCAGTCGTAGCGGGGGCTCCTACAATGAGCAGTTCTTC.

The gene calls are TRBV2 and TRBJ2-1; 7 bases agree with TRBD2. Germline CDR1 SNHLY, CDR2 FYNNEI. The CDR3 is 14 residues long. The junction had 10 bases not matched to a gene; V was cut back by 6 bases and J by 8 bases. Here the CDR3 reads CASRNWRGLDEQFF. For the CDR3, the DNA is TGTGCCAGCAGGAATTGGCGGGGGTTAGATGAGCAGTTCTTC.

The chain combines TRBV18 with TRBJ1-2, with 9 bases identical to TRBD1. The CDR3 has 15 residues. Trimming cost V 3 bases and J 7 bases; bases outside gene matches: 9. Per germline, CDR1 KGHSH and CDR2 LQKENI. The CDR3 nucleotides read TGTGCCAGCTCACCCGCCCAACAGGGGGCGCTTGGCTACACCTTC. This codes for CASSPAQQGALGYTF. Looking up the rest from reference TRBV18 and TRBJ1-2 gives the full variable domain: NAGVMQNPRHLVRRRGQEARLRCSPMKGHSHVYWYRQLPEEGLKFMVYLQKENIIDESGMPKERFSAEFPKEGPSILRIQQVVRGDSAAYFCASSPAQQGALGYTFGSGTRLTVV.

The chain uses TRBV5-1 and TRBJ2-1; D uncertain. Germline lookup yields CDR1 SGHRS and CDR2 YFSETQ. Trimming left V 1 base short and J 4 bases short, with 15 bases between. The CDR3 totals 16 residues. CDR3 in amino acids: CASSLLAQSGYNEQFF. CDR3 sequence (DNA): TGCGCCAGCAGCTTGCTGGCTCAGTCCGGGTACAATGAGCAGTTCTTC.

The chain links TRBV7-8 to TRBJ1-5; TRBD1 agrees at 7 bases. Germline V gives CDR1 SGHVS, CDR2 FQNEAQ. The CDR3 totals 14 residues. Losses at the gene ends were 4 bases for V and 5 bases for J; bases not matched to a gene: 5. The CDR3 region is CASSSYRGDQPQHF. CDR3 sequence (DNA): TGTGCCAGCAGCTCGTACAGGGGAGATCAGCCCCAGCATTTT.